This entry describes one TCR beta chain. The antigen remains undetermined. A far larger clone is one nucleotide away, so this likely arose from a read error. The same CDR3 can be traced to other DNA sequences in this sample. The data originate from a study of shared clonotypes between healthy human individuals. Overall study results and limits: Generation probability values for non-shared clonotypes were lower than those for clonotypes shared by all four donors.

Negatively enriched CD4+ T cells were divided by CD45RA into naive and memory. Per the germline V gene, CDR1 is SQVTM and CDR2 is ANQGSEA. The CDR3 has 16 amino acids. Profiling relied on immunoSEQ multiplex PCR, and the TCRdb table lists in-frame clones only, not all of them. The repertoire holds approximately 1,000,000 clones, with 75% to 85% as singletons. V usage is TRBV29-1 and J usage is TRBJ1-1; D is possibly TRBD1 (5 bases). The sequence derives from a man younger than 35 in good health. Some clones in this sample may be carry-over from other donors' samples. The sample taken for sequencing was memory CD4+ T cells from PBMCs. Subset specified: CD45RA-negative fraction. In DNA, the CDR3 is TGCAGCGTTGGAGCAGGGTGGGGTATGGAGAACACTGAGGCTTTCTTT. This translates into CSVGAGWGMENTEAFF.